This TCR beta chain stems from a study of glioma-infiltrating T cells after dendritic cell vaccination. Whole-study context: Glioblastoma patients came from Phase I and II dendritic cell vaccination trials.

The method was immunoSEQ multiplex PCR; TCRdb's version includes in-frame clones alone and lacks a portion of them. The sample has about 90,000 clones, roughly 87% seen once. This sample's time point: after dendritic cell vaccination, including at tumor progression/relapse. Only patients with spare fresh-frozen tumor and over two years of follow-up were included. With V trimmed by 4 bases and J by 8 bases, 7 bases remained unmatched. CDR1 and CDR2 from the germline V gene are SGHRS and YFSETQ. This CDR3 is 14 amino acids long. The sequence was collected from a human donor with glioblastoma. The input for sequencing was blood, taken after dendritic cell vaccination. The chain combines TRBV5-1 with TRBJ2-1; 9 positions agree with TRBD1. The CDR3 bases are TGCGCCAGCAGCCAAAGGACAGGGGAAGATGAGCAGTTCTTC. The encoded protein is CASSQRTGEDEQFF.